These 30 T cell receptor beta chains originate from one sample sequenced in a study of blood T cell repertoires in COVID-19 (dated by TCRdb to 2018 to 2020). Libraries were prepared through the immunoSEQ multiplex PCR assay. In TCRdb, the immuneACCESS table is reduced to in-frame sequences with V and J assigned. These tables do not hold every clone; where another copy was compared, an unresolved V gene accounts for under half, and the others remain unexplained. This sample lists 110,000 or so clones; 70% to 90% were detected once. The biggest ten clones account for more than 7% of the sample. The sequenced material came from peripheral blood. These TCRs come from a woman in her 70s who had recovered from COVID-19.

The chain uses TRBV11-3 and TRBJ2-1; D might be TRBD2 (5 bases). Trimming pared 5 bases from V and 10 bases from J, leaving 15 bases between. CDR1 SGHNT and CDR2 YENEEA come from the germline V gene. The CDR3 covers 13 residues. CDR3 nucleotide sequence: TGTGCCAGCAGCCGGACTCCTACGGGCGAGCAGTTCTTC. This gives the protein CASSRTPTGEQFF. The full variable domain, rest sourced from reference TRBV11-3 and TRBJ2-1, is EAGVVQSPRYKIIEKKQPVAFWCNPISGHNTLYWYLQNLGQGPELLIRYENEEAVDDSQLPKDRFSAERLKGVDSTLKIQPAELGDSAVYLCASSRTPTGEQFFGPGTRLTVL.

V is TRBV10-3 and J is TRBJ1-2; D unclear. Germline V lookup: CDR1 ENHRY, CDR2 SYGVKD. CDR3 length equals 13 residues. Deletions cut 3 bases from V and 3 bases from J, with 8 bases between. As DNA, the CDR3 is TGTGCCATCAGTGACGGTCGATACTATGGCTACACCTTC. Translation gives CAISDGRYYGYTF.

This chain links TRBV5-6 with TRBJ2-7, with TRBD1 matching 7 bases. Germline CDR1 reads SGHDT; CDR2 reads YYEEEE. The J segment lost 4 bases and the V segment lost 4 bases, leaving 8 bases of the junction unmatched. This CDR3 is built from 14 residues. In nucleotides, the CDR3 is TGTGCCAGCAGCCAGGACAGGTCGGATTACGAGCAGTACTTC. This encodes CASSQDRSDYEQYF.

CDR3 in amino acids: CATSGHLNTEAFF. In DNA form, the CDR3 reads TGTGCCACCAGCGGACATCTGAACACTGAAGCTTTCTTT. V is TRBV15 and J is TRBJ1-1, with a weak D call TRBD1 (5 bases). This CDR3 contains 13 residues. Deletions cut 5 bases from V and 0 bases from J, with 7 bases between. Germline V gene data show CDR1 as LNHNV and CDR2 as YYDKDF (reference sequence).

The genes are TRBV28 and TRBJ2-7; maybe TRBD2 (6 bases). V lost 2 bases, J lost 4 bases, and 12 bases lay in between. Germline CDR1 reads MDHEN; CDR2 reads SYDVKM. The CDR3 sequence is 14 residues long. CDR3 amino acids: CASSLVQEGYEQYF. As DNA, the CDR3 is TGTGCCAGCAGTTTAGTCCAGGAGGGATACGAGCAGTACTTC.

V and J are TRBV29-1 and TRBJ2-1, with TRBD1 matching 7 bases. In germline, CDR1 is SQVTM, CDR2 ANQGSEA. V lost 3 bases and J lost 0; bases outside the gene matches: 5. The CDR3 is 15 residues long. The CDR3 coding sequence is TGCAGCGTTGACCCGACAGGGAGCTCCTACAATGAGCAGTTCTTC. Its translation: CSVDPTGSSYNEQFF.

V gene TRBV5-4 combines with J gene TRBJ1-1; possible D gene TRBD1, 5 bases. Trimming took off 4 bases at V and 1 base at J, with 14 bases between the two ends. Germline values: CDR1 SGHNT, CDR2 YYREEE (reference sequence). This CDR3 comprises 15 residues. The CDR3 reads CASSRGRGRNTEAFF. The CDR3 coding sequence is TGTGCCAGCAGCCGGGGACGGGGGAGGAACACTGAAGCTTTCTTT.

The chain couples TRBV28 to TRBJ1-1; maybe TRBD1 (5 bases). The ends were cut back, 8 bases at V and 5 bases at J, with 15 bases in the middle. From germline, CDR1 is MDHEN and CDR2 SYDVKM. The CDR3 is 13 amino acids. CDR3 amino acids: CASATWGGTEAFF. The CDR3 DNA is TGTGCCAGCGCCACGTGGGGGGGAACTGAAGCTTTCTTT.

J is TRBJ2-3 and V is TRBV15; possibly TRBD2 for D (5 bases). The CDR3 covers 14 residues. Between the trimmed V and J ends, which lost 3 bases and 7 bases, there was a span of 14 bases. Germline V CDR1 and CDR2: LNHNV, YYDKDF (reference sequence). The CDR3 sequence: CATSRDRLGNTQYF. The CDR3 coding sequence is TGTGCCACCAGCAGGGACCGTCTCGGGAATACGCAGTATTTT.

The chain combines TRBV19 with TRBJ2-1; weak D call: TRBD2 (6 bases). Germline-derived CDR1 and CDR2 are LNHDA and SQIVND (reference sequence). The V and J ends lost 3 bases and 9 bases respectively, with 15 bases between them. The CDR3 extends over 14 amino acids. The CDR3 here is CASSMGWGLGEQFF. In nucleotides, the CDR3 is TGTGCCAGTAGTATGGGTTGGGGACTGGGTGAGCAGTTCTTC.

The chain joins TRBV4-3 to TRBJ2-7; 7 nucleotides align to TRBD2. V lost 0 bases, J lost 4 bases, and 6 bases stayed unmatched. CDR1 and CDR2 from the germline V gene are LGHNA and YSLEER. The CDR3 length is 15 residues. The CDR3 here is CASSQDWGGVYEQYF. CDR3 sequence (DNA): TGCGCCAGCAGCCAAGATTGGGGGGGAGTGTACGAGCAGTACTTC.

The rearrangement links TRBV7-9 to TRBJ1-4; the D gene is possibly TRBD1 (6 bases). CDR1 and CDR2 (germline): SEHNR, FQNEAQ (reference sequence). The CDR3 contains 15 residues. V shed 5 bases and J shed 5 bases, with 15 bases lying between them. This CDR3 is CASSVSTGENEKLFF. CDR3 bases: TGTGCCAGCAGCGTGTCGACAGGAGAAAATGAAAAACTGTTTTTT.

The chain is built from TRBV6-5 and TRBJ2-1; 9 positions agree with TRBD2. Germline lookup yields CDR1 MNHEY and CDR2 SVGAGI. The CDR3 extends over 13 amino acids. V gave up 6 bases and J gave up 7 bases; unmatched junction bases: 4. The CDR3 DNA is TGTGCCAGCAGGGGACTAGCCCGGAATGAGCAGTTCTTC. Its translation is CASRGLARNEQFF.

The CDR3 DNA reads as TGTGCCAGCAGCAAGACAGATTCACCCCTCCACTTT. Protein: CASSKTDSPLHF. The rearrangement joins TRBV2 to TRBJ1-6; D possibly corresponds to TRBD1 (5 bases). This CDR3 comprises 12 residues. Between the trimmed V and J ends, which lost 6 bases and 8 bases, there was a span of 8 bases. Per germline, CDR1 SNHLY and CDR2 FYNNEI.

V gene TRBV3-1 (or the pseudogene TRBV3-2) combines with J gene TRBJ1-1; TRBD1 agrees at 7 bases. CDR3 size: 13 residues. The germline gives CDR1 LGHDT, CDR2 YNNKEL (reference sequence). The junction had 5 bases not matched to a gene; V was cut back by 6 bases and J by 4 bases. The CDR3 coding sequence is TGTGCCAGCAGTGTGGAGGGGGCCACTGAAGCTTTCTTT. Its protein is CASSVEGATEAFF.

This rearrangement joins TRBV4-1 to TRBJ2-2; 9 bases are shared with TRBD2. The CDR3 loop spans 14 amino acids. Trimming took 4 bases from V and 7 from J; bases not matched to a gene: 4. Germline CDR1 reads MGHRA; CDR2 reads YSYEKL. The CDR3 sequence: CASSLRTSDGELFF. CDR3 DNA: TGCGCCAGCAGCCTGCGGACTAGCGACGGGGAGCTGTTTTTT.

This clone was seen only once. The chain couples TRBV7-2 to TRBJ2-1, with 11 bases aligning to TRBD2. This CDR3 comprises 15 residues. Germline CDR1 is SGHTA and CDR2 is FQGNSA. Unmatched junction bases numbered 10, after V lost 5 bases and J lost 10 bases. The CDR3 spells CASSTSGGPGIEQFF. The CDR3 nucleotides read TGTGCCAGCAGCACTAGCGGGGGCCCCGGGATAGAGCAGTTCTTC.

This sequence joins TRBV7-3 and TRBJ2-1; 9 nucleotides align to TRBD1. The ends lost 5 bases at V and 5 bases at J; junction bases unmatched: 7. Germline V lookup: CDR1 SGHTA, CDR2 FQGTGA. The CDR3 extends over 15 amino acids. CDR3 sequence reads: CASSHDRGSHNEQFF. CDR3 in DNA: TGTGCCAGCAGCCACGACAGGGGGTCCCACAATGAGCAGTTCTTC.

This chain's CDR3 is CASSIRQGNQPQHF. The CDR3 DNA is TGTGCCAGTAGTATCCGGCAGGGCAATCAGCCCCAGCATTTT. The chain employs TRBV19 and TRBJ1-5; no clear D gene. Germline CDR1 LNHDA, CDR2 SQIVND (reference sequence). The CDR3 totals 14 residues. The V gene lost 3 bases and the J gene lost 2 bases, with 8 bases spanning the gap. The variable domain in full, with the rest retrieved from reference TRBV19 and TRBJ1-5, is DGGITQSPKYLFRKEGQNVTLSCEQNLNHDAMYWYRQDPGQGLRLIYYSQIVNDFQKGDIAEGYSVSREKKESFPLTVTSAQKNPTAFYLCASSIRQGNQPQHFGDGTRLSIL.

V and J are TRBV6-6 and TRBJ2-1; 7 nucleotides agree with TRBD1. This CDR3 has 12 residues. V lost 6 bases, J lost 14 bases, and 10 bases stayed unmatched. Germline CDR1 reads MNHNY; CDR2 reads SVGAGI (reference sequence). For the CDR3, the DNA is TGTGCCAGCAGCACCCAGGACAGGTGGAAGTTCTTC. It is translated as CASSTQDRWKFF.

The chain links TRBV5-1 to TRBJ1-1, with D tentatively TRBD1 (6 bases). This CDR3 contains 14 residues. Germline-derived CDR1 and CDR2 are SGHRS and YFSETQ. Trimming removed 2 bases from V and 5 bases from J, with 13 bases in between. The CDR3 coding sequence is TGCGCCAGCAGCTTACAGGGTAAAGGAACTGAAGCTTTCTTT. This translates into CASSLQGKGTEAFF.

The V gene is TRBV4-3, the J gene TRBJ1-4, with D unresolved. CDR1 is LGHNA and CDR2 is YSLEER in the germline V gene. The CDR3 consists of 17 residues. V lost 0 bases, J lost 6 bases, and 17 bases lay in between. The CDR3 reads CASSQDGRGQWHEKLFF. In DNA, the CDR3 is TGCGCCAGCAGCCAAGATGGTCGTGGGCAGTGGCATGAAAAACTGTTTTTT.

This rearrangement joins TRBV28 to TRBJ2-1; 9 bases match TRBD2. Germline CDR1 MDHEN, CDR2 SYDVKM. Losses at the gene ends were 2 bases for V and 5 bases for J; bases not matched to a gene: 7. The CDR3 is 16 residues long. Here the CDR3 reads CASSLLSGSIDNEQFF. CDR3 sequence (DNA): TGTGCCAGCAGTTTACTTAGCGGGAGTATCGACAATGAGCAGTTCTTC.

This clone turned up a few times. The genes are TRBV7-9 and TRBJ1-6; no reliable D call. V lost 3 bases and J lost 9, with 12 bases in between. Germline lookup yields CDR1 SEHNR and CDR2 FQNEAQ (reference sequence). The CDR3 contains 14 residues. CDR3 residues: CASSFDPAGSPLHF. The CDR3 region has the DNA TGTGCCAGCAGCTTTGACCCCGCGGGTTCACCCCTCCACTTT.

The V call is TRBV30, the J call TRBJ1-3; the D gene is possibly TRBD1 (5 bases). The CDR3 runs 17 residues. CDR1 and CDR2 from the germline V gene are GTSNPN and SVGIG (reference sequence). V shed 0 bases and J shed 0 bases, with 15 bases lying between them. CDR3 coding DNA: TGTGCCTGGAGTGTACGCAGGGCCCAGAGCTCTGGAAACACCATATATTTT. Its translation: CAWSVRRAQSSGNTIYF.

The chain is built from TRBV3-1 (or the pseudogene TRBV3-2) and TRBJ1-2; TRBD1 aligns across 9 bases. The germline gives CDR1 LGHDT, CDR2 YNNKEL (reference sequence). The CDR3 extends over 15 amino acids. V lost 1 base, J lost 4 bases, and 4 bases stayed unmatched. The DNA of the CDR3 is TGTGCCAGCAGCCAAGGGACAGGGGCCTCCTATGGCTACACCTTC. It is translated as CASSQGTGASYGYTF.

The chain uses TRBV9 and TRBJ1-2; a possible D gene is TRBD1 (6 bases). The CDR3 has 13 residues. V was pared by 4 bases and J by 8 bases, with 15 bases between. Looked up from germline, CDR1 is SGDLS and CDR2 is YYNGEE. CDR3: CASSYRGAGGYTF. As DNA, the CDR3 is TGTGCCAGCAGCTACCGGGGGGCGGGAGGCTACACCTTC.

The chain recombines TRBV7-9 with TRBJ2-1, with 8 bases fitting TRBD1. This CDR3 region has 15 residues. With V trimmed by 1 base and J by 8 bases, 7 bases remained unmatched. CDR1 is SEHNR and CDR2 is FQNEAQ in the germline V gene (reference sequence). The CDR3 sequence: CASSLVQGAGHEQFF. The CDR3 region has the DNA TGTGCCAGCAGCTTAGTGCAGGGGGCAGGTCATGAGCAGTTCTTC.

The chain joins TRBV6-5 to TRBJ2-6; D gene unclear. The CDR3 totals 16 residues. CDR1 MNHEY and CDR2 SVGAGI come from the germline V gene. Between the trimmed V and J ends, which lost 0 bases and 0 bases, there was a span of 6 bases. CDR3 protein: CASSYSSDSGANVLTF. The CDR3 DNA reads as TGTGCCAGCAGTTACTCTTCAGACTCTGGGGCCAACGTCCTGACTTTC.

The chain uses TRBV5-1 and TRBJ1-1; perhaps TRBD1 as D (5 bases). V lost 1 base, J lost 1 base, and 11 bases lay in between. This CDR3 has 15 residues. Germline V gives CDR1 SGHRS, CDR2 YFSETQ. Here the CDR3 reads CASSLSVRGNTEAFF. CDR3 DNA sequence: TGCGCCAGCAGCTTGTCAGTTAGGGGGAACACTGAAGCTTTCTTT. Full variable domain (remainder filled in from reference TRBV5-1 and TRBJ1-1): KAGVTQTPRYLIKTRGQQVTLSCSPISGHRSVSWYQQTPGQGLQFLFEYFSETQRNKGNFPGRFSGRQFSNSRSEMNVSTLELGDSALYLCASSLSVRGNTEAFFGQGTRLTVV.